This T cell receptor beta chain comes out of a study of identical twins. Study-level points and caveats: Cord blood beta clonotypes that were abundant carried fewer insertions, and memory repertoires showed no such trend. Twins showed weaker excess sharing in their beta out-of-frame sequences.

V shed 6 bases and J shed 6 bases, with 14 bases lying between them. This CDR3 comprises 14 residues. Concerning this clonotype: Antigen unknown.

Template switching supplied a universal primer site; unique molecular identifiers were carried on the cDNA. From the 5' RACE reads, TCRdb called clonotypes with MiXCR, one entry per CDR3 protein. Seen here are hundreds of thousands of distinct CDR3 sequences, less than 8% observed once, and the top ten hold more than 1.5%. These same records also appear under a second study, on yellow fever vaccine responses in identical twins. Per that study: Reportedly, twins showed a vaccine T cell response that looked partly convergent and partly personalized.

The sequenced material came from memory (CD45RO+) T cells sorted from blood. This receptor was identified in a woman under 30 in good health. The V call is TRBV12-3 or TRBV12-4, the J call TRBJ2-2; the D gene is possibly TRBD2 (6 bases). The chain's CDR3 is CASSRGTWSGELFF. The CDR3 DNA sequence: TGTGCCAGCAGCCGCGGGACGTGGTCCGGGGAGCTGTTTTTT.